The clone carrying this T cell receptor (beta chain) was found a few times. The antigen remains unidentified. The table came from immunoSEQ multiplex PCR; TCRdb's copy has only in-frame clones and leaves some out. Of 31,000 or so clones in the sample, around 89% were seen once. V lost 0 bases and J 1 base, leaving 17 bases between the germline ends. CDR1 SGDLS and CDR2 YYNGEE come from the germline V gene. The CDR3 contains 17 residues. The data derive from a study of T cells in localized non-small cell lung cancer. Study-wide findings and caveats: Longer overall survival accompanied higher blood T cell density. Adjacent lung tissue had a median around 50 of the top 100 clones found in the tumor.

The rearrangement links TRBV9 to TRBJ2-7; D uncertain. The sequenced sample was peripheral blood, obtained before any cancer treatment. The TCR originated in a woman aged 40-69 years with stage I lung adenocarcinoma. The CDR3, as DNA: TGTGCCAGCAGCGTAGGTGCTCTACCCCTTGGTTCCTACGAGCAGTACTTC. This codes for CASSVGALPLGSYEQYF.